Below are 3 T cell receptor beta chains sequenced from a single sample in a study of cytomegalovirus exposure and HLA in healthy donors. This PCR relied on a set of 60 Vbeta primers and 13 Jbeta primers. Sequencing used immunoSEQ multiplex PCR; TCRdb keeps in-frame clones, though not all of them. The sample holds some 200,000 clones, 76% seen once. What was sequenced was PBMCs. These receptors were taken from a man aged 18 to 30 in good health and CMV-seronegative.

This clone was counted a single time. This sequence joins TRBV18 and TRBJ2-1; a possible D gene is TRBD1 (6 bases). Germline-derived CDR1 and CDR2 are KGHSH and LQKENI. The CDR3 contains 15 residues. V was trimmed by 4 bases and J by 0 bases, leaving 10 bases between them. CDR3 loop: CASSQGQSSYNEQFF. The CDR3 DNA follows: TGTGCCAGCTCACAAGGACAGTCCTCCTACAATGAGCAGTTCTTC.

The chain is built from TRBV30 and TRBJ1-1; maybe TRBD1 (5 bases). The V gene's germline CDR1 is GTSNPN and CDR2 SVGIG (reference sequence). V dropped 2 bases and J dropped 4 bases, with 11 bases sitting between them. The CDR3 consists of 13 residues. The CDR3 region is CAWSLGGSTEAFF. For the CDR3, the DNA is TGTGCCTGGAGTTTGGGGGGTTCCACTGAAGCTTTCTTT.

The chain links TRBV4-1 to TRBJ2-2, with TRBD2 matching 14 bases. V shed 0 bases and J 4 bases; nucleotides not matched to a gene: 13. The CDR3 totals 21 residues. Per germline, CDR1 MGHRA and CDR2 YSYEKL. CDR3: CASSQDSGARLAGGTTGELFF. The CDR3 nucleotides are TGCGCCAGCAGCCAAGATAGCGGGGCAAGACTAGCGGGAGGGACCACCGGGGAGCTGTTTTTT.